This T cell receptor (beta chain) was found in a study of T-cell reconstitution after alpha-beta-depleted transplantation in children. The TCRbeta library incorporated unique molecular identifiers. TCRdb recomputed calls from the PCR reads with MiXCR, one row per CDR3 protein. The table has around 490,000 distinct CDR3 sequences, about 10% seen once. Broader study findings: Once a year had passed after transplant, T-cell counts and diversity came mostly from newly produced T cells. Reportedly, only several hundred clones from non-depleted graft cells drove alpha-beta T-cell counts at about two months. Several patients had high TCRbeta diversity at day 60; it came from surviving recipient T cells and thymic progenitors.

There are a few counts of this clonotype. Its matching antigen is unknown. CDR1 and CDR2 (germline): SQVTM, ANQGSEA. V was pared by 7 bases and J by 2 bases, with 4 bases of the junction left unmatched. The CDR3 has 13 amino acids. The chain links TRBV29-1 to TRBJ1-3; TRBD1 matches at 8 bases. This TCR derives from a female patient aged 2 to 10 who had a stem cell transplant for aplastic anemia, so the T cells may come from the graft donor. Sample: PBMCs, mostly from graft donor cells, taken 180 days after TCRalphabeta/CD19-depleted stem cell transplant. CDR3 DNA: TGCAGCGGCCAGGGGGCTCCTGGAAACACCATATATTTT. The encoded protein is CSGQGAPGNTIYF.